The clone carrying this TCR beta chain was detected only a few times. Its antigen is unidentified. In making TCR beta libraries, quantitative 5'-RACE with molecular barcodes was used. One entry per CDR3 protein, called by TCRdb with MiXCR from the 5' RACE reads. The table includes around 390,000 distinct CDR3 sequences, 20% to 25% detected once. The source of the sample is a study of CD8 T cells in ankylosing spondylitis. Study conclusions and caveats: Some of these motif variants have turned up before, in reports on reactive arthritis synovial fluid and blood. Several highly homologous variants made up a TCR beta motif that seemed to typify ankylosing spondylitis blood. Clones tied to disease were said to be significantly enriched in matched ankylosing spondylitis synovial fluid. Within peripheral blood, clones linked to disease were CD8+ and relatively rare.

Germline assignment: CDR1 SGHRS and CDR2 YFSETQ. V gave up 4 bases and J gave up 1 base, with 12 bases separating them. There are 14 residues in the CDR3. The specimen was blood, either unsorted or a sorted T cell fraction (not recorded which). The rearrangement links TRBV5-1 to TRBJ2-7, with D maybe TRBD2 (6 bases). The receptor was derived from a male donor with ankylosing spondylitis. CDR3 amino acids: CASSRGGESYEQYF. The CDR3 bases are TGCGCCAGCAGCAGGGGAGGAGAGTCCTACGAGCAGTACTTC.